This entry concerns a single T cell receptor beta chain. Libraries were prepared by immunoSEQ multiplex PCR; TCRdb keeps only in-frame clonotypes and omits some of them. This sample has over 150,000 clones, with roughly 80% found just once. The sample originates from a study of blood T cell repertoires in COVID-19. The TCR sequence derives from a middle-aged man who had recovered from COVID-19. Sequencing was done on a sample of PBMCs or T cells enriched from blood (not recorded which).

The CDR3 loop is CASSLGAGEGETQYF. CDR3 bases: TGCGCCAGCAGCTTGGGGGCGGGAGAGGGAGAGACCCAGTACTTC. The V call is TRBV5-1, the J call TRBJ2-5; TRBD2 matches at 7 bases. The CDR3 is made up of 15 amino acids. J was trimmed by 4 bases and V by 0 bases; bases with no gene match: 6. The germline V gene has CDR1 SGHRS and CDR2 YFSETQ.